The 20 T cell receptor beta chains below were found in one sample sequenced in a study of regulatory T cells in long-lasting Graves disease. Arm-PCR of CDR3 regions and iRepertoire HTBI primers were used to build TCR beta libraries. Each CDR3 protein is one row after TCRdb ran MiXCR on the multiplex PCR reads. The table has about 500,000 distinct CDR3 sequences, 12% seen once; the top ten hold around 9.3%. Time point specified: newly diagnosed GD, antithyroid drugs for less than 3 months. The TCR library was made from RNA extracted from PBMCs. This sample was shared with a second study, whose subject was T cells in Graves' hyperthyroidism and ophthalmopathy.

Material: peripheral blood mononuclear cells (PBMCs), obtained at new diagnosis, from a patient treated with antithyroid drugs. The receptors here all came from a woman under 40 with Graves disease.

This clonotype occurred a few times. The chain combines TRBV19 with TRBJ1-5, with a weak D call TRBD1 (6 bases). The length of the CDR3 is 14 residues. The germline gives CDR1 LNHDA, CDR2 SQIVND (reference sequence). V was cut by 11 bases and J by 4 bases, with 18 bases left in between. DNA for the CDR3: TGTGCCGCAAAAGAACAGGGACTTAATCAGCCCCAGCATTTT. Protein sequence: CAAKEQGLNQPQHF.

About this clonotype: Being one base from a much bigger clone, this may be a read error. The CDR3 region has the DNA TGCGCCAGCAGCCCTGCCAGGGGCAGGGGGTGCGCAAACTCCTACGAGCAGTACTTC. Residues: CASSPARGRGCANSYEQYF. V and J are TRBV5-1 and TRBJ2-7; 7 bases line up with TRBD1. Germline CDR1 reads SGHRS; CDR2 reads YFSETQ. The V segment lost 4 bases and the J segment 0 bases; nucleotides outside the gene matches: 19. This CDR3 has 19 residues.

This clonotype turned up a few times. The CDR3 sequence is CASRRLGSGANVLTF. The CDR3, as DNA: TGTGCCAGCAGGAGGTTAGGCTCTGGGGCCAACGTCCTGACTTTC. The chain uses TRBV28 and TRBJ2-6, with D unresolved. Germline CDR1 reads MDHEN; CDR2 reads SYDVKM. Trimming removed 6 bases at V and 0 bases at J, with 9 bases between. The CDR3 covers 15 residues.

The table lists this clonotype with many counts. The V gene is TRBV27, the J gene TRBJ1-1; D might be TRBD1 (6 bases). Trimming cost V 2 bases and J 4 bases, with 8 bases left between them. Looked up from germline, CDR1 is MNHEY and CDR2 is SMNVEV (reference sequence). The CDR3 is 13 amino acids. The CDR3 DNA reads TGTGCCAGCAGTTTACGCAGGGGCACTGAAGCTTTCTTT. This encodes CASSLRRGTEAFF.

This clonotype was seen ten or more times. This rearrangement joins TRBV28 to TRBJ2-2; weak D call: TRBD2 (6 bases). Germline CDR1 MDHEN, CDR2 SYDVKM. This CDR3 region has 14 residues. V gave up 8 bases and J gave up 7 bases, with 17 bases separating them. The CDR3 is CASLFPAGLGELFF. The CDR3 coding sequence is TGTGCCAGCCTCTTCCCAGCGGGTCTCGGGGAGCTGTTTTTT.

In its sample, this clonotype was seen many times. This chain links TRBV11-2 with TRBJ2-7; 10 nucleotides align to TRBD2. CDR1 and CDR2 from the germline V gene are SGHAT and FQNNGV. J gave up 4 bases and V 2 bases, and 14 bases lay outside the gene matches. CDR3 size: 18 residues. CDR3 bases: TGTGCCAGCAGCTTATCTAGCGGGAGAGGGGGGCATGGATACGAGCAGTACTTC. Its translation is CASSLSSGRGGHGYEQYF.

This clonotype came up many times. The chain combines TRBV3-1 with TRBJ1-2, with D possibly being TRBD1 (6 bases). V dropped 5 bases and J dropped 8 bases, with 15 bases sitting between them. The length of the CDR3 is 13 residues. Germline V gene data show CDR1 as LGHDT and CDR2 as YNNKEL (reference sequence). The chain's CDR3 is CASSSRGGGGYTF. DNA of the CDR3: TGTGCCAGCAGCTCTAGGGGGGGCGGAGGCTACACCTTC.

This clonotype was detected many times. This chain joins TRBV6-2 or TRBV6-3 and TRBJ2-3; D is unclear. The CDR3 consists of 11 residues. V gave up 2 bases and J gave up 6 bases, with 3 bases separating them. In germline, CDR1 is MNHEY, CDR2 SVGEGT. CDR3 sequence: CASSYGDTQYF. As DNA, the CDR3 is TGTGCCAGCAGTTACGGGGATACGCAGTATTTT.

This clonotype was observed at least ten times. This sequence joins TRBV20-1 and TRBJ2-1; TRBD2 might be the D (5 bases). V lost 3 bases to trimming and J lost 6 bases, with 15 bases between them. The germline gives CDR1 DFQATT, CDR2 SNEGSKA (reference sequence). There are 14 residues in the CDR3. This CDR3 reads CSARDWRRGNEQFF. The CDR3 nucleotides read TGCAGTGCTAGGGATTGGCGTCGGGGCAATGAGCAGTTCTTC.

This clonotype was counted many times. A much larger clone differs from this one at a single base, so this may be a read error. The genes are TRBV7-8 and TRBJ2-7, with D tentatively TRBD1 (6 bases). The germline CDR1 and CDR2 sequences are SGHVS and FQNEAQ. This CDR3 has 17 amino acids. This CDR3 is CANSPYLLGAAIDEQYF. CDR3 DNA: TGTGCCAACAGCCCTTACTTATTGGGGGCTGCGATCGACGAGCAGTACTTC. The full variable domain, its missing parts supplied by reference TRBV7-8 and TRBJ2-7, is GAGVSQSPRYKVAKRGQDVALRCDPISGHVSLFWYQQALGQGPEFLTYFQNEAQLDKSGLPSDRFFAERPEGSVSTLKIQRTQQEDSAVYLCANSPYLLGAAIDEQYFGPGTRLTVT.

Ten or more counts support this clonotype. This chain uses TRBV5-5 with TRBJ2-7; tentatively, D is TRBD1 (5 bases). The V end lost 1 base, the J end lost 5 bases, and 7 bases lay between the germline ends. The germline CDR1 and CDR2 sequences are SGHKS and YYEKEE (reference sequence). This CDR3 comprises 12 residues. CDR3: CASSLLGHEQYF. Written as DNA, the CDR3 is TGTGCCAGCAGCTTGTTGGGGCACGAGCAGTACTTC.

The rearrangement links TRBV5-1 to TRBJ2-5, with 7 bases aligning to TRBD1. CDR3 size: 15 residues. Per the germline V gene, CDR1 is SGHRS and CDR2 is YFSETQ. After removal of 4 bases from V and 5 bases from J, the junction contained 11 bases not matched to a gene. CDR3: CASSLTGETSETQYF. As DNA, the CDR3 is TGCGCCAGCAGCCTAACAGGGGAGACCAGCGAGACCCAGTACTTC. The full variable domain, with the rest looked up from reference TRBV5-1 and TRBJ2-5, is KAGVTQTPRYLIKTRGQQVTLSCSPISGHRSVSWYQQTPGQGLQFLFEYFSETQRNKGNFPGRFSGRQFSNSRSEMNVSTLELGDSALYLCASSLTGETSETQYFGPGTRLLVL.

This clonotype turned up a few times. The chain employs TRBV20-1 and TRBJ1-5; a possible D gene is TRBD1 (5 bases). Trimming cost V 1 base and J 3 bases, with 10 bases left between them. This CDR3 has 14 amino acids. In germline, CDR1 is DFQATT, CDR2 SNEGSKA (reference sequence). For the CDR3, the DNA is TGCAGTGCTAGAGTGGGACGGAACAATCAGCCCCAGCATTTT. This gives the protein CSARVGRNNQPQHF.

The V and J genes are TRBV5-4 and TRBJ1-4, with TRBD1 identical over 9 bases. V lost 5 bases and J lost 5; bases outside the gene matches: 7. The CDR3 extends over 15 amino acids. Per the germline V gene, CDR1 is SGHNT and CDR2 is YYREEE (reference sequence). The CDR3 bases are TGTGCCAGCAGTCCTGCCGGGACAGGGAATGAAAAACTGTTTTTT. Its protein is CASSPAGTGNEKLFF.

This clonotype was observed at least ten times. The chain carries TRBV3-1 and TRBJ2-7, with D uncertain. CDR3 size: 11 residues. V was clipped by 1 base and J by 2 bases, with 0 bases between them. Germline loops: CDR1 LGHDT, CDR2 YNNKEL (reference sequence). For the CDR3, the DNA is TGTGCCAGCAGCCAAGCCTACGAGCAGTACTTC. Protein product: CASSQAYEQYF.

Concerning this clonotype: This likely stems from a read error, as it lies one base from a far larger clone. The CDR3 protein is CASRGERGETQYF. As DNA, the CDR3 is TGTGCCAGCAGAGGGGAGCGGGGAGAGACCCAGTACTTC. The chain carries TRBV2 and TRBJ2-1; 7 bases fit TRBD2. Near its end, the DNA agrees better with TRBJ2-5, so the J call may be wrong. The length of the CDR3 is 13 residues. Looked up from germline, CDR1 is SNHLY and CDR2 is FYNNEI.

This clonotype has ten or more counts. This chain connects TRBV11-3 to TRBJ2-3; the match to TRBD1 covers 8 bases. Germline CDR1 SGHNT, CDR2 YENEEA. The CDR3 spans 16 residues. V lost 3 bases and J lost 1; bases outside the gene matches: 6. The CDR3 DNA follows: TGTGCCAGCAGCTTGGGCATCAGGGGGCGCACAGATACGCAGTATTTT. The encoded protein is CASSLGIRGRTDTQYF.

This clonotype showed up many times. This chain joins TRBV7-6 and TRBJ1-4; perhaps TRBD1 as D (5 bases). CDR1 and CDR2 (germline): SGHVS, FNYEAQ. This CDR3 is built from 15 residues. V gave up 5 bases and J gave up 3 bases, with 13 bases separating them. The CDR3 region is CASSPGRYANEKLFF. The CDR3 coding sequence is TGTGCCAGCAGCCCAGGGCGGTACGCTAATGAAAAACTGTTTTTT.

Ten or more counts support this clonotype. The chain combines TRBV28 with TRBJ2-7; 8 bases line up with TRBD1. This CDR3 is built from 15 residues. From germline, CDR1 is MDHEN and CDR2 SYDVKM. V was clipped by 7 bases and J by 6 bases; unmatched bases: 14. The CDR3 nucleotides read TGTGCCAGCACCCTTTCCGGGGACAGGATCCCCGAGCAGTACTTC. The encoded protein is CASTLSGDRIPEQYF.

Concerning this clonotype itself: Its ends do not fully match the called genes, so a read error is possible. The gene calls are TRBV28 and TRBJ2-7, with 7 bases that match TRBD1. The CDR3 covers 16 residues. Germline V gives CDR1 MDHEN, CDR2 SYDVKM. DNA of the CDR3: TGTGCCAGCAGCTTATCCCTCCGGGACAGTTCCTACGAGCAGTACTTC. Amino acid sequence: CASSLSLRDSSYEQYF.